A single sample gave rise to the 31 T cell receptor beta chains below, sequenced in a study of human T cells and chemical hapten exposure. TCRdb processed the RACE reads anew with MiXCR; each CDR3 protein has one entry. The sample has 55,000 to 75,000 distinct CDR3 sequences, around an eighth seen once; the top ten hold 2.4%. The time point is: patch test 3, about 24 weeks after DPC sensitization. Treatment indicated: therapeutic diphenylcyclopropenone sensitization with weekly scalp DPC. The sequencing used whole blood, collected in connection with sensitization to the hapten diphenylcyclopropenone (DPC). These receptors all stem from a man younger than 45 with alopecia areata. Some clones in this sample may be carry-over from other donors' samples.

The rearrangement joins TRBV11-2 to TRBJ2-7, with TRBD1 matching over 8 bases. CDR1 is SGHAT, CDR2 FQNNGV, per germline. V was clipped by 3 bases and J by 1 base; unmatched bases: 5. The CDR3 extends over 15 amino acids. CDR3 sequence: CASSFRQGLSYEQYF. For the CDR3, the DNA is TGTGCCAGCAGCTTCAGACAGGGGTTGTCCTACGAGCAGTACTTC.

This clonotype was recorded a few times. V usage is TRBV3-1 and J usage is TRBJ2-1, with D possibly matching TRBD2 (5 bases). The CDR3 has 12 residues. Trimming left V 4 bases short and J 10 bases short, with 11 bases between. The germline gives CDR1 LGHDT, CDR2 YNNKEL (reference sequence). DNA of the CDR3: TGTGCCAGCAGCCGAGTGGGCGGGGAGCAGTTCTTC. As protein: CASSRVGGEQFF.

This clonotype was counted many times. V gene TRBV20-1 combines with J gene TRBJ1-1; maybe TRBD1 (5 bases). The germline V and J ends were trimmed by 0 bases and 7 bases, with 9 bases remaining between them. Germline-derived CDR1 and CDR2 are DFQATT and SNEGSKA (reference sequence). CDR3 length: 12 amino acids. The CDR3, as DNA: TGCAGTGCTAGAGAACAGGCAATTGAAGCTTTCTTT. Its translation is CSAREQAIEAFF.

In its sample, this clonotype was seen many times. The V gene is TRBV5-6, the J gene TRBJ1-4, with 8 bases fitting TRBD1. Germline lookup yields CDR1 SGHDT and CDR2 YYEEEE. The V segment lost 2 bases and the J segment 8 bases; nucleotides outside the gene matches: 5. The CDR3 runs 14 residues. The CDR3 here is CASSFGQGWEKLFF. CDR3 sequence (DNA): TGTGCCAGCAGCTTCGGACAGGGCTGGGAAAAACTGTTTTTT.

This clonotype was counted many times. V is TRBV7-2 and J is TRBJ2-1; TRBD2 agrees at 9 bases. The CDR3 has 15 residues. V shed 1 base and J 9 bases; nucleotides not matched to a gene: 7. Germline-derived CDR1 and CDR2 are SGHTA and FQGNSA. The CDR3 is CASSLVAGGPSEQFF. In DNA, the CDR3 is TGTGCCAGCAGCTTAGTCGCGGGGGGGCCGAGTGAGCAGTTCTTC.

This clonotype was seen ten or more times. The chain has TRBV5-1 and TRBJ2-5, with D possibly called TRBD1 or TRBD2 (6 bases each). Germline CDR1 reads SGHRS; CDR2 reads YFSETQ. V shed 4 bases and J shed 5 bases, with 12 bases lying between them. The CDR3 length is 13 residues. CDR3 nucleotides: TGCGCCAGCAGCAGCACAGGGAGGGAGACCCAGTACTTC. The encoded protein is CASSSTGRETQYF. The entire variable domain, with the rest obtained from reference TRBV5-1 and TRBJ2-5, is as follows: KAGVTQTPRYLIKTRGQQVTLSCSPISGHRSVSWYQQTPGQGLQFLFEYFSETQRNKGNFPGRFSGRQFSNSRSEMNVSTLELGDSALYLCASSSTGRETQYFGPGTRLLVL.

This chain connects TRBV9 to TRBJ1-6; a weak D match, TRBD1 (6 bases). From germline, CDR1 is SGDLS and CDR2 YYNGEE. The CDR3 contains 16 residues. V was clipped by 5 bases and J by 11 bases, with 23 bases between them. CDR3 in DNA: TGTGCCAGCAGTCCCCTTGCGACAGGACCCTCAGCACCCCTCCACTTT. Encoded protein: CASSPLATGPSAPLHF.

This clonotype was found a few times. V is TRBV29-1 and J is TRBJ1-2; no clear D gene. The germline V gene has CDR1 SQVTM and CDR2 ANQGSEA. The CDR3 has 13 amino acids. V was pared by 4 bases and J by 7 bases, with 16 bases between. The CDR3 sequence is CSVGKGLDFGYTF. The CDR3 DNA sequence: TGCAGCGTTGGGAAGGGTTTGGATTTTGGCTACACCTTC.

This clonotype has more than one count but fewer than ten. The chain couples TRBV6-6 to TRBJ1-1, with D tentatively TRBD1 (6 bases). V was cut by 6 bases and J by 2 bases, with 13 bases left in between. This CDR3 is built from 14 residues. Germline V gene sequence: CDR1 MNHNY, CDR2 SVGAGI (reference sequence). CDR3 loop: CASSPTGINTEAFF. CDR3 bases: TGTGCCAGCAGCCCAACAGGGATCAACACTGAAGCTTTCTTT.

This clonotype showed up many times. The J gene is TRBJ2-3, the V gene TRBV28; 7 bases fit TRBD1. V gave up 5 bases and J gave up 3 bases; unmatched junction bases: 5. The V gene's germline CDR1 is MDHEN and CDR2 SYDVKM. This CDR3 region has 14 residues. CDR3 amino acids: CASSTTGWTDTQYF. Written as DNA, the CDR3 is TGTGCCAGCAGTACGACAGGGTGGACAGATACGCAGTATTTT.

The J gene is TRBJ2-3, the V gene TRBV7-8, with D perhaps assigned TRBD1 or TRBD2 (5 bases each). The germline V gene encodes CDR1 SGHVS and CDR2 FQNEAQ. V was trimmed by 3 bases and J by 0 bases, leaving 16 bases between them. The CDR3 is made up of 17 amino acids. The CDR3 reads CASSFYRRDVSTDTQYF. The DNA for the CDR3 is TGTGCCAGCAGCTTTTATCGTAGGGACGTTAGCACAGATACGCAGTATTTT.

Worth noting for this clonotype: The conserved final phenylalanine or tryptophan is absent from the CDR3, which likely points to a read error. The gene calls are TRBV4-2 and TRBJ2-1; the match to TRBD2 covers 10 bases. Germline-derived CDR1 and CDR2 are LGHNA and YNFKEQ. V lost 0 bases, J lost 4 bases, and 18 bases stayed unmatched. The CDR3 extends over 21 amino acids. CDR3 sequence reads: CASSQEMASGGLKSKYNEQFS. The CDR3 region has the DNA TGTGCCAGCAGCCAAGAAATGGCTAGCGGGGGCCTTAAAAGCAAATACAATGAGCAGTTCTCC.

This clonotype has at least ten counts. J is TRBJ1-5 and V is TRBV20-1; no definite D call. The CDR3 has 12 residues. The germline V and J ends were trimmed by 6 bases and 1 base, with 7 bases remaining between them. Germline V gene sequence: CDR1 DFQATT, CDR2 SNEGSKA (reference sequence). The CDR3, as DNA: TGCAGTGCGACGGACAGCAATCAGCCCCAGCATTTT. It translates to CSATDSNQPQHF.

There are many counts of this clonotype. CDR3 sequence (DNA): TGCAGTCCAGCCCGACAGGAGGTTTATTCACCCCTCCACTTT. Amino acids: CSPARQEVYSPLHF. The gene calls are TRBV20-1 and TRBJ1-6, with D maybe TRBD1 (6 bases). Germline assignment: CDR1 DFQATT and CDR2 SNEGSKA (reference sequence). CDR3 length equals 14 residues. V lost 8 bases and J lost 8, with 19 bases in between.

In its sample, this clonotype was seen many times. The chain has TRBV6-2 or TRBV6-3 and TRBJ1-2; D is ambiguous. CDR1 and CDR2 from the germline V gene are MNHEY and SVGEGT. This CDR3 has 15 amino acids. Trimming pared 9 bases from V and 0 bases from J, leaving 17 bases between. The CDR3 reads CASRPPAGANYGYTF. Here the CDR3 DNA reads TGTGCCAGTCGCCCTCCGGCCGGCGCTAACTATGGCTACACCTTC.

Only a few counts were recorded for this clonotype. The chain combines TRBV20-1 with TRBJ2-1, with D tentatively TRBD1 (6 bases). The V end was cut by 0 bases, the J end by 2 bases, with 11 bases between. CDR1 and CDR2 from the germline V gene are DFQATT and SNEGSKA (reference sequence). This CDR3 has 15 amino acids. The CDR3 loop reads CSARETGATYNEQFF. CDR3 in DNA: TGCAGTGCTAGAGAGACAGGTGCCACCTACAATGAGCAGTTCTTC.

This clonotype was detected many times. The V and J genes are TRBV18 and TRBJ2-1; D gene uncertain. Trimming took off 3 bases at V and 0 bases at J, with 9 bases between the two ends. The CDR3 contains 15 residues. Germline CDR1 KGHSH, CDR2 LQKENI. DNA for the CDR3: TGTGCCAGCTCACCGTCCCAGAGCTCCTACAATGAGCAGTTCTTC. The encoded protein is CASSPSQSSYNEQFF. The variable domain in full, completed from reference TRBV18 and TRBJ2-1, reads NAGVMQNPRHLVRRRGQEARLRCSPMKGHSHVYWYRQLPEEGLKFMVYLQKENIIDESGMPKERFSAEFPKEGPSILRIQQVVRGDSAAYFCASSPSQSSYNEQFFGPGTRLTVL.

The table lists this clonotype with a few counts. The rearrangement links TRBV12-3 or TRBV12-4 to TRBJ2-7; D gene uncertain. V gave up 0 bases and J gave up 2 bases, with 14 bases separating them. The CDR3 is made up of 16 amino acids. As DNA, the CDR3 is TGTGCCAGCAGTTTAGCGTCCACTGGGCTACCCTACGAGCAGTACTTC. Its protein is CASSLASTGLPYEQYF.

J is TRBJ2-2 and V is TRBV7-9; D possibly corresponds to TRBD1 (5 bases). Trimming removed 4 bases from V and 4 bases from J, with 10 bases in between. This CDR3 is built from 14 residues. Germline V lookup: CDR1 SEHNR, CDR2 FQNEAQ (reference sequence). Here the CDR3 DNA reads TGTGCCAGCAGCTCCCAGGGTGGCACCGGGGAGCTGTTTTTT. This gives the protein CASSSQGGTGELFF.

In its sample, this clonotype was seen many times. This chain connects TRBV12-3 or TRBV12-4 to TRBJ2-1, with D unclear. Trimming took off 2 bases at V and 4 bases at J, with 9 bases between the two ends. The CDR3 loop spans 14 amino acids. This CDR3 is CASSLIPLYNEQFF. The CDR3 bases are TGTGCCAGCAGTTTAATTCCCCTTTACAATGAGCAGTTCTTC.

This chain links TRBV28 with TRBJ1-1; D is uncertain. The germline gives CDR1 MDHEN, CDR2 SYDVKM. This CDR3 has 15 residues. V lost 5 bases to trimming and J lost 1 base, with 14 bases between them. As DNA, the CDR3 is TGTGCCAGCAGTCCTTACGAGGGTGCGAACACTGAAGCTTTCTTT. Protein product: CASSPYEGANTEAFF. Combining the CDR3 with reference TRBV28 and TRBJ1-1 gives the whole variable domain DVKVTQSSRYLVKRTGEKVFLECVQDMDHENMFWYRQDPGLGLRLIYFSYDVKMKEKGDIPEGYSVSREKKERFSLILESASTNQTSMYLCASSPYEGANTEAFFGQGTRLTVV.

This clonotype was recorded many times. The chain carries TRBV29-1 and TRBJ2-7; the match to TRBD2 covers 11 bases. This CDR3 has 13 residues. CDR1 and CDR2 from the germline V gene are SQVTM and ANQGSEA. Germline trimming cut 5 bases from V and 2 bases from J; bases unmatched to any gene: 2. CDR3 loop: CSVSTSGAYEQYF. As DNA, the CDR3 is TGCAGCGTTTCGACTAGCGGGGCCTACGAGCAGTACTTC.

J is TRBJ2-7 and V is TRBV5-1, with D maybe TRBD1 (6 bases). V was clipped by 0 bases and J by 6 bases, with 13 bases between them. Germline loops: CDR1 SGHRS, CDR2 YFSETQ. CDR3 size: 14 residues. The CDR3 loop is CASSLDGTLIEQYF. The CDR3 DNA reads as TGCGCCAGCAGCTTGGACGGGACATTGATCGAGCAGTACTTC.

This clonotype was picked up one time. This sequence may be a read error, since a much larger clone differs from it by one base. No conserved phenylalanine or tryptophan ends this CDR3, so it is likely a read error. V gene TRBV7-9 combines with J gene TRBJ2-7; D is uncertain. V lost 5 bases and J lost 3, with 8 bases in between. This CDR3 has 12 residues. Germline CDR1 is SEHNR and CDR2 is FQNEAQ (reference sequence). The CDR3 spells CASSPGIYEQYL. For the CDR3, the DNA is TGTGCCAGCAGCCCAGGAATCTACGAGCAGTACTTG.

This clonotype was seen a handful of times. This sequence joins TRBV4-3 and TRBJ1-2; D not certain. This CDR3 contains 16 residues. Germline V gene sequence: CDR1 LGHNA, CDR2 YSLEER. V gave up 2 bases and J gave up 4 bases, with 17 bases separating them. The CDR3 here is CASSQMSATDLYGYTF. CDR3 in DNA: TGCGCCAGCAGCCAAATGTCAGCCACGGACCTCTATGGCTACACCTTC.

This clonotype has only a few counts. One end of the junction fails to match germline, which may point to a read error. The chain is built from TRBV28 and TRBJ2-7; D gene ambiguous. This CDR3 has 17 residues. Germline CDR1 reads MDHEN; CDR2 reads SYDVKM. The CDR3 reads CASSFPIGQMATYEQYF. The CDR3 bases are TGTGCCAGCAGTTTCCCCATTGGGCAGATGGCTACCTATGAGCAGTACTTC. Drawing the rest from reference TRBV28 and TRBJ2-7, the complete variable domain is DVKVTQSSRYLVKRTGEKVFLECVQDMDHENMFWYRQDPGLGLRLIYFSYDVKMKEKGDIPEGYSVSREKKERFSLILESASTNQTSMYLCASSFPIGQMATYEQYFGPGTRLTVT.

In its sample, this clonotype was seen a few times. As DNA, the CDR3 is TGTGCCGCATCTTTCCTCCCCGGGGAGCTGTTTTTT. It encodes CAASFLPGELFF. This chain joins TRBV19 and TRBJ2-2; no clear D. Trimming removed 11 bases at V and 6 bases at J, with 13 bases between. The CDR3 length is 12 residues. CDR1 LNHDA and CDR2 SQIVND come from the germline V gene (reference sequence).

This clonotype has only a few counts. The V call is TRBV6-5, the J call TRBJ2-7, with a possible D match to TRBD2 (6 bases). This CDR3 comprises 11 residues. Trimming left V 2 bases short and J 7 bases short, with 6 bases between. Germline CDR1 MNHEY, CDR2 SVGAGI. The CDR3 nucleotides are TGTGCCAGCAGTTACGGGAGGGAGCAGTACTTC. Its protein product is CASSYGREQYF.

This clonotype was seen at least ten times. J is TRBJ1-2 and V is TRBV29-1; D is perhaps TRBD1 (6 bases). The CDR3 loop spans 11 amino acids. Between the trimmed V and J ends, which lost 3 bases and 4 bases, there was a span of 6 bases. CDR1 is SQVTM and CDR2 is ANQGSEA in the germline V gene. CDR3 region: CSVDRGYGYTF. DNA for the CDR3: TGCAGCGTTGACAGGGGCTATGGCTACACCTTC.

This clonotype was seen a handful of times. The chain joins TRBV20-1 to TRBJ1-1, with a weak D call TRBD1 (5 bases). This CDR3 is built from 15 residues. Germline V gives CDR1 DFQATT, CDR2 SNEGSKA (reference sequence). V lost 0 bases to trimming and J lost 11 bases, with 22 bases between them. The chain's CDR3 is CSAREGGDPPLGAFF. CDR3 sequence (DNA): TGCAGTGCTAGAGAGGGGGGGGACCCCCCTCTGGGCGCTTTCTTT.

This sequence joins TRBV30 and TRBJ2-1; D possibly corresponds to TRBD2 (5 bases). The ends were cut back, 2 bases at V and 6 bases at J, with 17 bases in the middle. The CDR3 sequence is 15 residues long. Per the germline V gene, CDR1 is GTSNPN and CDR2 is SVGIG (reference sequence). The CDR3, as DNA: TGTGCCTGGAGTAGCCGGGGAAGGCAAGGCAATGAGCAGTTCTTC. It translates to CAWSSRGRQGNEQFF.